One and the same sample provided the 6 T cell receptor beta chains below, sequenced in a study of response to subunit inactivated influenza vaccine. One entry per CDR3 protein results from TCRdb running MiXCR on the RT-PCR reads. The sample records 800,000 or so distinct CDR3 sequences, less than 25% being singletons. The sequences come from PBMCs from blood, collected about 5 days after vaccination. The receptors come from a man aged 45-65 years who received an inactivated influenza vaccine.

The chain is built from TRBV5-6 and TRBJ2-7; D gene unclear. In germline, CDR1 is SGHDT, CDR2 YYEEEE. V gave up 0 bases and J gave up 3 bases, with 10 bases separating them. The CDR3 sequence is 14 residues long. The CDR3 sequence is CASSLEPDDYEQYF. The CDR3, as DNA: TGTGCCAGCAGCTTGGAGCCAGACGACTACGAGCAGTACTTC.

The sample holds many counts of this clonotype. The J gene is TRBJ2-1, the V gene TRBV28, with a tentative D call TRBD1 (5 bases). The CDR3 runs to 13 residues. The V gene's germline CDR1 is MDHEN and CDR2 SYDVKM. Trimming pared 7 bases from V and 4 bases from J, leaving 11 bases between. CDR3 loop: CASKDSGYNEQFF. The DNA for the CDR3 is TGTGCCAGCAAAGACAGTGGGTACAATGAGCAGTTCTTC.

J is TRBJ1-2 and V is TRBV20-1, with D hard to call. Looked up from germline, CDR1 is DFQATT and CDR2 is SNEGSKA (reference sequence). The V and J ends lost 3 bases and 4 bases respectively, with 15 bases between them. CDR3 length equals 14 residues. Here the CDR3 reads CSARHLTLGYGYTF. The CDR3 DNA sequence: TGCAGTGCTAGGCACCTGACTTTGGGCTATGGCTACACCTTC.

The genes are TRBV11-2 and TRBJ2-7, with D perhaps matching TRBD2 (5 bases). CDR3 length equals 12 residues. Germline CDR1 is SGHAT and CDR2 is FQNNGV. With 5 bases removed from V and 4 bases from J, the gap between germline ends came to 9 bases. For the CDR3, the DNA is TGTGCCAGCAGCATCCCGGGATACGAGCAGTACTTC. It specifies CASSIPGYEQYF.

The chain links TRBV5-1 to TRBJ2-1; D is possibly TRBD1 or TRBD2 (5 bases each). The length of the CDR3 is 16 residues. The ends were cut back, 4 bases at V and 4 bases at J, with 18 bases in the middle. From germline, CDR1 is SGHRS and CDR2 YFSETQ. Written as DNA, the CDR3 is TGCGCCAGCAGCGTCCTCGAGGGGCGGAGGTACAATGAGCAGTTCTTC. It is translated as CASSVLEGRRYNEQFF. Full variable domain (remainder filled in from reference TRBV5-1 and TRBJ2-1): KAGVTQTPRYLIKTRGQQVTLSCSPISGHRSVSWYQQTPGQGLQFLFEYFSETQRNKGNFPGRFSGRQFSNSRSEMNVSTLELGDSALYLCASSVLEGRRYNEQFFGPGTRLTVL.

This clonotype was seen more than once but under ten times. The genes are TRBV6-2 or TRBV6-3 and TRBJ2-2, with D perhaps matching TRBD1 or TRBD2 (6 bases each). V was trimmed by 7 bases and J by 0 bases, leaving 12 bases between them. The CDR3 is 15 amino acids. Germline V gene lookup returns CDR1 MNHEY and CDR2 SVGEGT. This chain's CDR3 is CASKRGDANTGELFF. Written as DNA, the CDR3 is TGTGCCAGCAAAAGGGGGGACGCGAACACCGGGGAGCTGTTTTTT.